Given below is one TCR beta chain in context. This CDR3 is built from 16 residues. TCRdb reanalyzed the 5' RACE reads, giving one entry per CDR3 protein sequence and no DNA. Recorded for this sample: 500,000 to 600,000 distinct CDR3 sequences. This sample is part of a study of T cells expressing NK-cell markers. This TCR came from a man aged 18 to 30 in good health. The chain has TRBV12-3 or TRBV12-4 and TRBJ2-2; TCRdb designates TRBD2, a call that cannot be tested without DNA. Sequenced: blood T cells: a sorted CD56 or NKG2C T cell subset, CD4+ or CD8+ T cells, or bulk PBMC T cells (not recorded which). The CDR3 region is CASRPTSGRRTGELFF.